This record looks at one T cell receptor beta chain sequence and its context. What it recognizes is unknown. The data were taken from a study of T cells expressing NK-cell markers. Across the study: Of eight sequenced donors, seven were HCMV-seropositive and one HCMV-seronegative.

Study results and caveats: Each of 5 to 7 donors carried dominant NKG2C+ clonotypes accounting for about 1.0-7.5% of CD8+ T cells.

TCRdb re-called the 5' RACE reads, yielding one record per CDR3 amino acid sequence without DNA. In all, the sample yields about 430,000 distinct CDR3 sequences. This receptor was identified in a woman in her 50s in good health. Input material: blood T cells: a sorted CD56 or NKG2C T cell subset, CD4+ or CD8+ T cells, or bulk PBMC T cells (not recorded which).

CDR3 loop: CSAKTGLNYGYTF. The chain employs TRBV29-1 and TRBJ1-2; no DNA is available, so the TRBD1 call from TCRdb remains unchecked. There are 13 residues in the CDR3. Germline CDR1 and CDR2: SQVTM and ANQGSEA.